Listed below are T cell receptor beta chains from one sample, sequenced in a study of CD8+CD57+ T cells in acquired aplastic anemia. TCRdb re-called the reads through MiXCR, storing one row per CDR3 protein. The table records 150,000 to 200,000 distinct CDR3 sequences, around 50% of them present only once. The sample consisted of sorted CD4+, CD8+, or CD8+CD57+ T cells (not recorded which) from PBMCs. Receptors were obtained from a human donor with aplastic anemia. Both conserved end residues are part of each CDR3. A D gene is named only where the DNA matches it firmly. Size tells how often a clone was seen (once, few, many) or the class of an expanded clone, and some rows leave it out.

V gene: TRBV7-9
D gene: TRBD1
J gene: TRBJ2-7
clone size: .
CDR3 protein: CASSSGTGKREQYF
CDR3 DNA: TGTGCCAGCAGTTCCGGGACAGGGAAGAGGGAGCAGTACTTC

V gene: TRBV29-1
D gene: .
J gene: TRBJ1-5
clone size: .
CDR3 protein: CSVSGGGDQPQHF
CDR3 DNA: TGCAGCGTGAGTGGAGGGGGAGATCAGCCCCAGCATTTT

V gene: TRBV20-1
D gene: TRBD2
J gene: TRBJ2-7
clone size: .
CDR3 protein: CSASASGASYEQYF
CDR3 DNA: TGCAGTGCTAGCGCTAGCGGGGCTTCCTACGAGCAGTACTTC

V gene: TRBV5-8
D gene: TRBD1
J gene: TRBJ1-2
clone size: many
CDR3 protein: CASSLVGTGKDGYTF
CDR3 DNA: TGTGCCAGCAGCTTGGTTGGGACAGGGAAGGATGGCTACACCTTC

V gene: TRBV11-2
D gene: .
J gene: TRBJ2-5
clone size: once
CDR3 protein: CASSVGDKETQCF
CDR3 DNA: TGTGCCAGCAGTGTCGGGGACAAAGAGACCCAGTGCTTC

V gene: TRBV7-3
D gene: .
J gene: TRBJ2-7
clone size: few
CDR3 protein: CASSYSGVEQYF
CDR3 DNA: TGTGCCAGCAGCTACTCGGGAGTCGAGCAGTACTTC

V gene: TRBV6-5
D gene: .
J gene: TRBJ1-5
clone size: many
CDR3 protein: CASSYSSRTFGQPQHF
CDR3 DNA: TGTGCCAGCAGTTACTCGAGCCGGACCTTCGGGCAGCCCCAGCATTTT

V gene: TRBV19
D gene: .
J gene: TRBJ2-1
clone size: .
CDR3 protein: CASSAGKSSSEQFF
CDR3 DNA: TGTGCCAGTAGTGCAGGAAAAAGCTCCAGTGAGCAGTTCTTC

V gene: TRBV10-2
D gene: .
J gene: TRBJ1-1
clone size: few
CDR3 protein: CASSESRGLGEAFF
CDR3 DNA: TGCGCCAGCAGTGAGTCGAGAGGGTTGGGTGAAGCTTTCTTT

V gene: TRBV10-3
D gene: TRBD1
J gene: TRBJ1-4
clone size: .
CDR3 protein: CAISESKGGDREAEKLFF
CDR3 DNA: TGTGCCATCAGTGAGTCCAAGGGTGGGGACAGGGAAGCTGAAAAACTGTTTTTT

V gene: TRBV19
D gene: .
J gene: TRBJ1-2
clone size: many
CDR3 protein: CASSSQGRTPEGYTF
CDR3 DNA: TGTGCCAGTAGTTCCCAGGGACGCACTCCGGAGGGCTACACCTTC

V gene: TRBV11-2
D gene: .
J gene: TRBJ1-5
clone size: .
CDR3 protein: CASSLECPIFGNQPQHF
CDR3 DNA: TGTGCCAGCAGCTTAGAGTGTCCAATCTTTGGCAATCAGCCCCAGCATTTT

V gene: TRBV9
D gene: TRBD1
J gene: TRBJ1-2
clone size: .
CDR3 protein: CASSPRLYGDSEMGGYTF
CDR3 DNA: TGTGCCAGCAGCCCCCGGTTGTATGGGGACAGTGAAATGGGGGGCTACACCTTC

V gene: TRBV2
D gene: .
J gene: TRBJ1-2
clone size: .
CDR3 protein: CASSGDSPNYGYTF
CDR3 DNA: TGTGCCAGCAGTGGAGACAGTCCTAACTATGGCTACACCTTC

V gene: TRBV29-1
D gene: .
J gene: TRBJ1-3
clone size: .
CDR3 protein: CSVVAGDTIYF
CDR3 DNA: TGCAGCGTTGTCGCTGGGGACACCATATATTTT

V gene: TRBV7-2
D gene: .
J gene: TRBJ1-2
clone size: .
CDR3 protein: CASSLHGYTF
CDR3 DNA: TGTGCCAGCAGCTTACATGGCTACACCTTC

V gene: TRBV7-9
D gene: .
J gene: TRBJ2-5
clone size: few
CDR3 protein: CASSYRQLQETQYF
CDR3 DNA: TGTGCCAGCAGCTATCGACAGTTACAAGAGACCCAGTACTTC

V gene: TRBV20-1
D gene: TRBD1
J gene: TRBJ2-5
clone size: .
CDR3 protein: CSARLLGQGGGTQYF
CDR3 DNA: TGCAGTGCTAGACTTTTAGGACAGGGCGGAGGGACCCAGTACTTC

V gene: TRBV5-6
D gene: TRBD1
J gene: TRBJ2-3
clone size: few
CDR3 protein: CASTRKSTDRGLTDTQYF
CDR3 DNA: TGTGCCAGCACCAGAAAATCAACGGACAGGGGGCTCACAGATACGCAGTATTTT

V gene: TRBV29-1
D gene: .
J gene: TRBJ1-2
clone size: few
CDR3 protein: CSVNRVKGTNYGYTF
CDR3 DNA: TGCAGCGTCAACAGGGTTAAGGGGACTAACTATGGCTACACCTTC

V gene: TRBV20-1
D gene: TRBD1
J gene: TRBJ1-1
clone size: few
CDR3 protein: CSARVTGVNTEAFF
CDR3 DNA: TGCAGTGCTAGAGTGACAGGGGTCAACACTGAAGCTTTCTTT

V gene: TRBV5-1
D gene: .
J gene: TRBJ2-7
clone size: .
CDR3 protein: CASSPEPGQPYEQYF
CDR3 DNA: TGCGCCAGCAGCCCGGAGCCGGGACAACCCTACGAGCAGTACTTC

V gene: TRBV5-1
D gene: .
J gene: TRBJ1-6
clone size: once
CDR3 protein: CASSLVGQGSPLHF
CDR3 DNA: TGCGCCAGCAGCTTGGTGGGGCAGGGGTCACCCCTCCACTTT

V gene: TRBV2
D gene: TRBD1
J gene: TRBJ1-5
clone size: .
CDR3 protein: CASYGQGDQPQHF
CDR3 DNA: TGTGCCTCCTACGGACAGGGGGATCAGCCCCAGCATTTT

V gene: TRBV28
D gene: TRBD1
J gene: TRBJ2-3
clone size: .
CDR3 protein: CASSSTGVDTQYF
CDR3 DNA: TGTGCCAGCAGTTCGACAGGGGTGGATACGCAGTATTTT

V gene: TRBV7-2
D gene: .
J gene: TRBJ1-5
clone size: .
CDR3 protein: CASSLAWGPQPQHF
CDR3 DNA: TGTGCCAGCAGCTTAGCGTGGGGGCCCCAGCCCCAGCATTTT

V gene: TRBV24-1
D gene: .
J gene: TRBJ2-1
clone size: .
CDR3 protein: CATSDLGNEQFF
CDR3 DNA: TGTGCCACCAGTGATTTAGGCAATGAGCAGTTCTTC

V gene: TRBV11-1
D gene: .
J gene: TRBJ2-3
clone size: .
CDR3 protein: CDSSLGGAGSGVRPDTQYF
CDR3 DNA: TGTGACAGCAGCTTAGGGGGCGCGGGTAGCGGAGTCCGGCCAGATACGCAGTATTTT

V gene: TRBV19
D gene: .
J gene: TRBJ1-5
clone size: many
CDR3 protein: CASSIDGGDQPQHF
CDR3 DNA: TGTGCCAGTAGTATAGATGGGGGGGATCAGCCCCAGCATTTT

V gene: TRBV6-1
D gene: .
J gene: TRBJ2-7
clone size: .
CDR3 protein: CASSEGPHKNLYEQYF
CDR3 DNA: TGTGCCAGCAGTGAAGGGCCCCATAAAAACCTCTACGAGCAGTACTTC

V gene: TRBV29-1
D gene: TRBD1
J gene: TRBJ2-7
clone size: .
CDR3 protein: CSVDPGQEGEQYF
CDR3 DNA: TGCAGCGTCGACCCGGGACAGGAGGGCGAGCAGTACTTC

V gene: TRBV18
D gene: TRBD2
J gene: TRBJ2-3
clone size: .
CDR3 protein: CASSPRLGASGSKDTQYF
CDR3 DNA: TGTGCCAGCTCACCACGCCTCGGGGCTAGCGGGAGCAAAGATACGCAGTATTTT

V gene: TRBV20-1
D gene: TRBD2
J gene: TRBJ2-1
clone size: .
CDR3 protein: CSARDPSGWGDEQFF
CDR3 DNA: TGCAGTGCTAGAGATCCTAGCGGGTGGGGGGATGAGCAGTTCTTC

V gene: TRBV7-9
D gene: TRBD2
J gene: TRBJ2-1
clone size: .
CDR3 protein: CASSRSSGEQFF
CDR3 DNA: TGTGCCAGCAGCCGCTCTAGCGGCGAGCAGTTCTTC

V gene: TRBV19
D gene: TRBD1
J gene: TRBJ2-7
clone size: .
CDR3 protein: CASSPGQGAGEQYF
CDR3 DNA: TGTGCCAGTTCCCCCGGACAGGGGGCGGGAGAGCAGTACTTC

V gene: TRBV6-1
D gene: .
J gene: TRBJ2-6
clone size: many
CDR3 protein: CAADGSSGANVLTF
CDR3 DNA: TGTGCCGCGGACGGCAGCTCTGGGGCCAACGTCCTGACTTTC

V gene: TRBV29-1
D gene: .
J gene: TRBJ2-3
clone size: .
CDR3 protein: CSVALLGPDTQYF
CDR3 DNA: TGCAGCGTTGCTCTCCTAGGTCCAGATACGCAGTATTTT

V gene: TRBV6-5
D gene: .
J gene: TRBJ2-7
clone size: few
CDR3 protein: CASSSPLSTAEQYF
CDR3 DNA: TGTGCCAGCAGTTCCCCTTTGTCGACAGCCGAGCAGTACTTC

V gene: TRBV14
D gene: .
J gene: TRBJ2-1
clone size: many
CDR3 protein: CASSPLRIALSNEQFF
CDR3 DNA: TGTGCCAGCAGCCCACTTCGAATAGCGCTAAGCAATGAGCAGTTCTTC

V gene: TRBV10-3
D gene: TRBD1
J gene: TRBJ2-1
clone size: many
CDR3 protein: CAMRGTDNNEQFF
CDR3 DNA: TGTGCCATGAGGGGGACAGACAACAATGAGCAGTTCTTC

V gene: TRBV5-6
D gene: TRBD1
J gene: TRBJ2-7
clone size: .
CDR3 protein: CASSLRDRTYEQYF
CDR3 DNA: TGTGCCAGCAGCTTGAGGGACAGGACCTACGAGCAGTACTTC

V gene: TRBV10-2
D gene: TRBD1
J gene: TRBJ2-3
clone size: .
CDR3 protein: CASSRTGATDTQYF
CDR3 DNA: TGCGCCAGCAGCCGGACAGGAGCCACAGATACGCAGTATTTT

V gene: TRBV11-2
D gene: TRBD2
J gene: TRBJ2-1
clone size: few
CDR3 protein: CASSSGILAGLYNEQFF
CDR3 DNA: TGTGCCAGCAGCTCAGGTATACTAGCGGGACTTTACAATGAGCAGTTCTTC

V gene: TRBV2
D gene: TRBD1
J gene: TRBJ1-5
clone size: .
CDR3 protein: CAGQGQLNQPQHF
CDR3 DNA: TGTGCCGGACAGGGACAGCTGAATCAGCCCCAGCATTTT

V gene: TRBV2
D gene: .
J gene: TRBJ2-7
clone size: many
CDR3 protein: CASSEMGTLTYEQYF
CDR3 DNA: TGTGCCAGCAGTGAAATGGGCACCCTTACCTACGAGCAGTACTTC

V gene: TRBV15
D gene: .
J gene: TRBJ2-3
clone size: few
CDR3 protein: CATSTHLFTDTQYF
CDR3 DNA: TGTGCCACCAGCACGCACTTATTCACAGATACGCAGTATTTT